Listed here are 4 T cell receptor beta chains from one sample, sequenced in a study of blood T cell repertoires in COVID-19. Method: immunoSEQ multiplex PCR; TCRdb's copy keeps in-frame clones and lacks some. The repertoire includes tens of thousands of clones, approximately 85% of them detected once, and about 33% sits in the top ten. Sequenced material: peripheral blood. The receptors here all came from a woman over 75 with acute or convalescent COVID-19.

The chain recombines TRBV28 with TRBJ2-5; tentatively, D is TRBD1 (5 bases). Germline CDR1 MDHEN, CDR2 SYDVKM. This CDR3 spans 13 amino acids. V gave up 7 bases and J gave up 4 bases, with 13 bases separating them. The CDR3 region is CASTKGYGETQYF. The CDR3 DNA reads TGTGCCAGCACAAAGGGGTACGGAGAGACCCAGTACTTC.

CDR3 sequence (DNA): TGTGCCAGCTCACCACGCAGGCTTAACTACGAGCAGTACTTC. Its protein is CASSPRRLNYEQYF. The chain uses TRBV18 and TRBJ2-7; D call uncertain. Trimming stripped 1 base from V and 3 bases from J, with 10 bases between. Germline CDR1 is KGHSH and CDR2 is LQKENI. CDR3 length: 14 amino acids.

This chain links TRBV3-1 (or the pseudogene TRBV3-2) with TRBJ1-1, with D possibly matching TRBD1 (5 bases). Germline V CDR1 and CDR2: LGHDT, YNNKEL (reference sequence). CDR3 length: 15 residues. Trimming removed 7 bases from V and 1 base from J, with 16 bases in between. CDR3 coding DNA: TGTGCCAGCACTCAGGGTAGGATAACGAACACTGAAGCTTTCTTT. Translated: CASTQGRITNTEAFF.

This chain links TRBV2 with TRBJ1-5; D call uncertain. CDR3 length equals 13 residues. The ends were cut back, 5 bases at V and 2 bases at J, with 7 bases in the middle. Germline V gives CDR1 SNHLY, CDR2 FYNNEI. Here the CDR3 reads CASSIRGNQPQHF. Written as DNA, the CDR3 is TGTGCCAGCAGTATCCGCGGCAATCAGCCCCAGCATTTT.